This T cell receptor (beta chain) was captured in a study of cytomegalovirus exposure and HLA in healthy donors. Healthy individuals who donated bone marrow served as the donors. The CDR3 is 14 amino acids. V was pared by 4 bases and J by 3 bases, with 14 bases between. Germline V gives CDR1 SGHRS, CDR2 YFSETQ. As for this clone: Its cognate antigen is unknown.

Vbeta (60) and Jbeta (13) primers were used in the PCR. Per the authors' pipeline: A later analysis tallied 65 million to 85 million unique TCR beta chains, 8.5 million to 11 million of them shared. Some clones are missing from TCRdb's copy, which holds only in-frame ones; the method was immunoSEQ multiplex PCR. V, J and clone size derive from that table, while D and trimming were established from the DNA sequence. The sample holds more than 200,000 clones. Study-wide results and caveats: Rarity characterized most TCR sequences, yet some public TCRs appeared in many donors.

The receptor was isolated from a woman between 25 and 40 years old in good health and CMV-seropositive. Material: PBMCs. The chain combines TRBV5-1 with TRBJ2-7; the D is unclear. CDR3 coding DNA: TGCGCCAGCAGCCAGGAACGATCGAGCTACGAGCAGTACTTC. Protein product: CASSQERSSYEQYF.